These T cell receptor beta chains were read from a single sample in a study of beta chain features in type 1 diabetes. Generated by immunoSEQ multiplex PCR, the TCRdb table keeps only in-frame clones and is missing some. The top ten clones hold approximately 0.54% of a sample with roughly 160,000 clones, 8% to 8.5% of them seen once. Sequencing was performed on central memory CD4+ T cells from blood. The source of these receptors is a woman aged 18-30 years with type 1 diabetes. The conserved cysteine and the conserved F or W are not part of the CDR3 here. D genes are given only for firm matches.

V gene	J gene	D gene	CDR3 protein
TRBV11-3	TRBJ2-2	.	ASSLNSGSNTGELF
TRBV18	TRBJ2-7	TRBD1	ATGPGQGHEQY
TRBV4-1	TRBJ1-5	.	ASSQWRTEPQH
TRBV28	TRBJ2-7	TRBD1	ASSRRLGTGGHEQY
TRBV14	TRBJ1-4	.	ASSPGRGATNEKLF
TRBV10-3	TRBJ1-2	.	AIRERRDNDGYT
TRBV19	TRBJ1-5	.	ASSIDRSENQPQH
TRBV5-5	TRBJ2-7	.	ASSFQRSYEQY
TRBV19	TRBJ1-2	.	ASRPTGKANGYT
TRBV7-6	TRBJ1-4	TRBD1	ASSRQGTNEKLF
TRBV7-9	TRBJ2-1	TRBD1	ASSLGQGRV
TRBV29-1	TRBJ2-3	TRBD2	SGAGGGTDTQY
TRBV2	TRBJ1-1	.	ASSEQGQNTEAF
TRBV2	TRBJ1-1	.	ASSDQGRANTEAF
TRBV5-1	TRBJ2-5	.	ASSFRQEETQY
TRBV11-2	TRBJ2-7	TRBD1	ASSLEGQGPSSSYEQY
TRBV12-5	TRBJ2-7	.	ASGLDGTYEQY
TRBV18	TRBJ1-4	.	ASSSGPPVNEKLF
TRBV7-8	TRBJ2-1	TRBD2	ASSLAGLAVSSYNEQF
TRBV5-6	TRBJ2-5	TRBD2	ASSYSSPQAGPY
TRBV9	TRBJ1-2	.	ASSVAPVGQTGYT
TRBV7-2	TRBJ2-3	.	ASGSGLFADTQY
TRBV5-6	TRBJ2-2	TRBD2	ASSPGLTVSTGELF
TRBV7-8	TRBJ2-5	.	ASSPRVDGTQY
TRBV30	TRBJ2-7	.	AWDPQRAAGDQY
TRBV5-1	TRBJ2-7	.	ASSFQNSYEQY
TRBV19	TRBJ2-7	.	ASSTPPRDEQY
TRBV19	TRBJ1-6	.	ASKEEGPRNSPLH
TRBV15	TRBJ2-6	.	ATSNRVSGANVLT
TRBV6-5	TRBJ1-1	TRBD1	ASRLGQGANTEAF